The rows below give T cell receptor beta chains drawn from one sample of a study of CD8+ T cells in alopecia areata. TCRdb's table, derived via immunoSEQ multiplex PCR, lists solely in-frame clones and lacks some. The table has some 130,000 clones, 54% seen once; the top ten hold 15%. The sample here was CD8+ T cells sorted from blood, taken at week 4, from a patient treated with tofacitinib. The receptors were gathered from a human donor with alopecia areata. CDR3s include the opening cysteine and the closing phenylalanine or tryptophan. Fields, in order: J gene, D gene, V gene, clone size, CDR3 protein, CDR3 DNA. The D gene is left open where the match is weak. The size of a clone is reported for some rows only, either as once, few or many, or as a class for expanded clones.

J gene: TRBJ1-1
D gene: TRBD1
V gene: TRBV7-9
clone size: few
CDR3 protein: CASSWTGAPNTEAFF
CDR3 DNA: TGTGCCAGCAGCTGGACAGGGGCCCCGAACACTGAAGCTTTCTTT

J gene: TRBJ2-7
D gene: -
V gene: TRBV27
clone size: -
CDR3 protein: CASSLSWPHEQYF
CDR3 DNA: TGTGCCAGCAGTTTATCCTGGCCCCACGAGCAGTACTTC

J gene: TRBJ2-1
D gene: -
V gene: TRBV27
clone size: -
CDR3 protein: CASSLYNEQFF
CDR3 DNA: TGTGCCAGCAGTCTCTACAATGAGCAGTTCTTC

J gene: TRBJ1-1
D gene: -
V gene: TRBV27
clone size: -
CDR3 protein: CASSLAGPYTEAFF
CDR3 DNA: TGTGCCAGCAGTTTAGCAGGACCCTACACTGAAGCTTTCTTT

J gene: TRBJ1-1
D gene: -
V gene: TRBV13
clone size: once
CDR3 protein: CASSFPPGVNTEAFF
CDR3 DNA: TGTGCCAGCAGCTTTCCCCCCGGGGTGAACACTGAAGCTTTCTTT

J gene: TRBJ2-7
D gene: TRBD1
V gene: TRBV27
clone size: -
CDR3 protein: CASSYGTGVHEQYF
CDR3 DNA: TGTGCCAGCAGTTACGGGACAGGGGTACACGAGCAGTACTTC

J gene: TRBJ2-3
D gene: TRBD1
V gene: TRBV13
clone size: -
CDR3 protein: CASSLEGQGTTDTQYF
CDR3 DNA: TGTGCCAGCAGCTTAGAGGGACAGGGGACGACAGATACGCAGTATTTT

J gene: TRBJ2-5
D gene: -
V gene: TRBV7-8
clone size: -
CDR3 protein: CASSPAAGHQETQYF
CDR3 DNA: TGTGCCAGCAGCCCCGCGGCTGGGCACCAAGAGACCCAGTACTTC

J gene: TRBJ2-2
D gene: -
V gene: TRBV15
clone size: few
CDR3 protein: CATSRDKDGNTGELFF
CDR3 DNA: TGTGCCACCAGCAGAGATAAGGACGGGAACACCGGGGAGCTGTTTTTT

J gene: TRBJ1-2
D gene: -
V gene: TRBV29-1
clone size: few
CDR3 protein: CSVDEGGYGYTF
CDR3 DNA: TGCAGCGTTGACGAGGGTGGTTATGGCTACACCTTC

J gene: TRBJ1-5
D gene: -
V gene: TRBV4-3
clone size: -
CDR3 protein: CASSQEVRAGNQPQHF
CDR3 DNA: TGCGCCAGCAGCCAAGAGGTCCGGGCCGGAAATCAGCCCCAGCATTTT

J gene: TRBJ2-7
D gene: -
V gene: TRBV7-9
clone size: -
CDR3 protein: CASSPIIGAIDSSSYEQYF
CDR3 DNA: TGTGCCAGCAGCCCCATTATTGGGGCCATTGACAGCAGCTCCTACGAGCAGTACTTC

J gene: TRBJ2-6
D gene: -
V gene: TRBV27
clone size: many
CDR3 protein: CASTTLAGANVLTF
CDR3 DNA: TGTGCCAGCACCACCCTCGCAGGAGCCAACGTCCTGACTTTC

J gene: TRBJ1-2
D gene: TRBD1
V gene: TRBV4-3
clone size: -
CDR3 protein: CASSQDLGTGDSYGYTF
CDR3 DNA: TGCGCCAGCAGCCAAGATTTAGGGACAGGGGATTCCTATGGCTACACCTTC

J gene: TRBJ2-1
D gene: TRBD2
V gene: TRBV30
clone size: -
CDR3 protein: CAWSAPVSSGKQFF
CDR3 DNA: TGTGCCTGGAGTGCCCCGGTTTCTAGCGGGAAGCAGTTCTTC

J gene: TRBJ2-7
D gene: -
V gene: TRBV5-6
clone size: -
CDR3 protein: CASSFPGTYEQYF
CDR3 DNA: TGTGCCAGCAGCTTCCCCGGGACCTACGAGCAGTACTTC

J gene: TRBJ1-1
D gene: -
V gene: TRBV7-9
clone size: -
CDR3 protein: CASSLTVGGNTEAFF
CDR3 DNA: TGTGCCAGCAGCCTTACTGTTGGGGGGAACACTGAAGCTTTCTTT

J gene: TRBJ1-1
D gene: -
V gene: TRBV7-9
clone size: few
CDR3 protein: CASSLPIPGGRTEAFF
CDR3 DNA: TGTGCCAGCAGCTTACCAATCCCGGGAGGGCGCACTGAAGCTTTCTTT

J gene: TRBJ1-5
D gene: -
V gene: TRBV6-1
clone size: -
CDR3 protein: CASGHQPQHF
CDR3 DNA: TGTGCCAGCGGGCATCAGCCCCAGCATTTT

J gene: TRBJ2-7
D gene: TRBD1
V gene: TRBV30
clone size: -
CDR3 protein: CAWRPRGDRGDEQYF
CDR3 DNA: TGTGCCTGGAGGCCTAGGGGGGACAGGGGGGACGAGCAGTACTTC

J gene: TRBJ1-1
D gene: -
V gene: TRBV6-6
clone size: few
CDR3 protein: CASSSSPIEAFF
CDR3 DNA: TGTGCCAGCAGTTCTAGTCCGATTGAAGCTTTCTTT

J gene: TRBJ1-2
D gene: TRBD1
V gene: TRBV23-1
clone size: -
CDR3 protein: CASGRDRVYNYGYTF
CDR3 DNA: TGCGCCAGCGGAAGGGACAGGGTCTACAACTATGGCTACACCTTC

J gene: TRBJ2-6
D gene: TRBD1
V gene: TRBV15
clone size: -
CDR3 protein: CATSRDRTGDLSGANVLTF
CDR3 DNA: TGTGCCACCAGCAGAGATCGAACAGGGGATTTGTCTGGGGCCAACGTCCTGACTTTC

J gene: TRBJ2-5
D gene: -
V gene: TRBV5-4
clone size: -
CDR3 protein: CASSPAASGETQYF
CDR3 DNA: TGTGCCAGCAGCCCTGCGGCCAGCGGAGAGACCCAGTACTTC

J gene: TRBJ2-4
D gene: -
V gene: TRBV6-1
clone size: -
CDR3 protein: CASSDLSQTLDYF
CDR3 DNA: TGTGCCAGCAGTGATCTTAGCCAAACTCTCGATTACTTC

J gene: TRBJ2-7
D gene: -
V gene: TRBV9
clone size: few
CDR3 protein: CASSVGLNAYEQYF
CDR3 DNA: TGTGCCAGCAGCGTTGGGCTCAACGCCTACGAGCAGTACTTC

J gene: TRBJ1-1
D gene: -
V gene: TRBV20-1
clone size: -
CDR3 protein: CSALDILAFF
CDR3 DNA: TGCAGTGCTCTAGACATATTAGCTTTCTTT

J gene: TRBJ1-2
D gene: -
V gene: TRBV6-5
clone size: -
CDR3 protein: CASSPGVTKYGYTF
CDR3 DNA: TGTGCCAGCAGCCCGGGGGTAACAAAGTATGGCTACACCTTC

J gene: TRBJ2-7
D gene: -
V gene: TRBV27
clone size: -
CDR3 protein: CASSLMVEEAYEQYF
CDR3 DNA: TGTGCCAGCAGTTTAATGGTAGAGGAGGCCTACGAGCAGTACTTC

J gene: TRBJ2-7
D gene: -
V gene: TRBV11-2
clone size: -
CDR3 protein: CASSLGITQDEQYF
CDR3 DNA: TGTGCCAGCAGCTTAGGAATCACCCAGGACGAGCAGTACTTC

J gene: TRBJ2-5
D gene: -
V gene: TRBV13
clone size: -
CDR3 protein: CASSSPYQETQYF
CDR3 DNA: TGTGCCAGCAGCTCCCCGTACCAAGAGACCCAGTACTTC

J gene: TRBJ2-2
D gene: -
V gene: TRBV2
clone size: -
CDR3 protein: CASSDGANTGELFF
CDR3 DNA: TGTGCCAGCAGTGATGGGGCAAACACCGGGGAGCTGTTTTTT

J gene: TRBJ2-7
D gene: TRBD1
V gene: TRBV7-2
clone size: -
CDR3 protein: CASSPGQWSSYEQYF
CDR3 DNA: TGTGCCAGCAGCCCGGGACAGTGGAGCTCCTACGAGCAGTACTTC